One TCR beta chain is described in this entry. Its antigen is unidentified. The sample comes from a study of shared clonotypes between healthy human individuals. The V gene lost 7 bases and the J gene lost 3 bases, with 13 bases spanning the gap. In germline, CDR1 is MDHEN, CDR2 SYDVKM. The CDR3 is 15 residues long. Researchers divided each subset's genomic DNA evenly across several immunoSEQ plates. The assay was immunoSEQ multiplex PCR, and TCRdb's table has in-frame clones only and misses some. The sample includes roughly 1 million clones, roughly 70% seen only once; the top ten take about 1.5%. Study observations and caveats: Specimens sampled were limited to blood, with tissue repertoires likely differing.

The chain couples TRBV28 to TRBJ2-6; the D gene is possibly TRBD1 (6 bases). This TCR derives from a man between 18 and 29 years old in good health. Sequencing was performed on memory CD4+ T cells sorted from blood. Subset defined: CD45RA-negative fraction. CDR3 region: CASNYRARGANVLTF. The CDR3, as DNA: TGTGCCAGCAACTACAGGGCTCGTGGGGCCAACGTCCTGACTTTC.